Listed here is a single TCR beta chain. The antigen is not known. Single viable CD3+CD4+CD8-CD45RO+ cells were sorted as the memory CD4+ T cells. Donors' CMV status reflects serum IgG against pp150, pp28, p38, p52. The V gene's germline CDR1 is ENHRY and CDR2 SYGVKD. Trimming stripped 0 bases from V and 5 bases from J, with 7 bases between. The CDR3 is made up of 13 amino acids. Measured with immunoSEQ multiplex PCR; TCRdb has only the in-frame clones, and not every one. The data contain some 44,000 clones, over 60% of them singletons. The sample originates from a study of memory CD4+ T cells and cytomegalovirus serostatus. Study-wide background: Of the healthy Belgian adults, several were CMV seropositive and about 24 seronegative. General study points: Each of 67 CMV-associated TCRbeta sequences occurred in one to five individuals.

The sample consisted of memory CD4+ T cells from blood. J is TRBJ2-5 and V is TRBV10-3; no definite D call. The TCR originated in an adult in good health and CMV-seronegative. The CDR3 loop reads CAISESTEETQYF. CDR3 bases: TGTGCCATCAGTGAGTCGACGGAGGAGACCCAGTACTTC.